Following are 14 T cell receptor beta chains from one sample sequenced in a study of response to subunit inactivated influenza vaccine. Using its own MiXCR run on the RT-PCR reads, TCRdb lists one record per CDR3 protein. The sample lists 450,000 to 600,000 distinct CDR3 sequences; roughly 7.6% were seen once. This specimen was PBMCs from blood, taken 23 months after vaccination. The receptors originated from a man in his fifties or sixties who received an inactivated influenza vaccine.

This clonotype was observed a few times. The chain carries TRBV20-1 and TRBJ1-1; no clear D. The CDR3 runs 13 residues. Trimming cost V 3 bases and J 0 bases, with 8 bases left between them. CDR1 is DFQATT, CDR2 SNEGSKA, per germline (reference sequence). The CDR3 loop reads CSASLQMNTEAFF. Written as DNA, the CDR3 is TGCAGTGCTAGTTTGCAAATGAACACTGAAGCTTTCTTT.

This clonotype was recorded at least ten times. The rearrangement joins TRBV20-1 to TRBJ2-3; D might be TRBD1 (6 bases). Trimming took 4 bases from V and 1 from J, leaving 12 bases between them. Germline V gene lookup returns CDR1 DFQATT and CDR2 SNEGSKA (reference sequence). This CDR3 is built from 14 residues. The CDR3 spells CSAIQGRGTDTQYF. In nucleotides, the CDR3 is TGCAGTGCTATACAGGGCAGGGGCACAGATACGCAGTATTTT.

In its sample, this clonotype was seen many times. This chain links TRBV7-2 with TRBJ2-5; TRBD1 is a possible D gene (6 bases). The CDR3 is 15 residues long. The germline V gene encodes CDR1 SGHTA and CDR2 FQGNSA. Trimming left V 5 bases short and J 7 bases short, with 20 bases between. CDR3 sequence reads: CASSPQGTGFSTQYF. Written as DNA, the CDR3 is TGTGCCAGCAGCCCGCAGGGGACGGGCTTTTCGACCCAGTACTTC.

This clonotype was counted only a few times. The rearrangement uses TRBV20-1 and TRBJ2-3; TRBD2 is a possible D gene (5 bases). The CDR3 length is 15 residues. CDR1 and CDR2 (germline): DFQATT, SNEGSKA (reference sequence). V was pared by 0 bases and J by 2 bases, with 12 bases between. The chain's CDR3 is CSARDPKRNTDTQYF. CDR3 coding DNA: TGCAGTGCTAGAGATCCCAAGCGGAACACAGATACGCAGTATTTT.

This chain joins TRBV28 and TRBJ2-7; no firm D call. Trimming cost V 5 bases and J 2 bases, with 7 bases left between them. This CDR3 has 12 amino acids. The germline gives CDR1 MDHEN, CDR2 SYDVKM. The CDR3 coding sequence is TGTGCCAGCAGTCTAAATCCCTACGAGCAGTACTTC. It specifies CASSLNPYEQYF.

V is TRBV20-1 and J is TRBJ2-7; a possible D gene is TRBD1 (5 bases). The germline CDR1 and CDR2 sequences are DFQATT and SNEGSKA (reference sequence). The CDR3 totals 15 residues. Deletions cut 1 base from V and 6 bases from J, with 19 bases between. The CDR3 region is CSARVSGRGLSEQYF. CDR3 nucleotide sequence: TGCAGTGCTAGAGTCTCCGGAAGGGGCCTTTCCGAGCAGTACTTC.

V gene TRBV12-3 or TRBV12-4 combines with J gene TRBJ1-5; D is unresolved. V was cut by 4 bases and J by 0 bases, with 7 bases left in between. The CDR3 spans 14 residues. Here the CDR3 DNA reads TGTGCCAGCAGTTCCTACATTAGCAATCAGCCCCAGCATTTT. It yields the protein CASSSYISNQPQHF.

The CDR3: CSAKDRNQPQHF. The CDR3 DNA reads as TGCAGTGCGAAGGACAGGAATCAGCCCCAGCATTTT. The chain is built from TRBV20-1 and TRBJ1-5; 7 bases match TRBD1. Germline values: CDR1 DFQATT, CDR2 SNEGSKA (reference sequence). Trimming removed 6 bases from V and 4 bases from J; junction bases left unmatched: 3. The CDR3 has 12 residues.

The chain employs TRBV25-1 and TRBJ2-1; D is unresolved. The CDR3 sequence is 14 residues long. Looked up from germline, CDR1 is MGHDK and CDR2 is SYGVNS. With 8 bases removed from V and 0 bases from J, the gap between germline ends came to 11 bases. The CDR3 loop reads CASQPTGSYNEQFF. The CDR3 nucleotides are TGTGCCAGCCAACCAACCGGCTCCTACAATGAGCAGTTCTTC.

This sequence joins TRBV5-5 and TRBJ2-2; 10 bases are shared with TRBD1. With 3 bases clipped from V and 4 bases from J, the junction kept 6 bases outside the gene matches. CDR1 SGHKS and CDR2 YYEKEE come from the germline V gene (reference sequence). The CDR3 length is 16 residues. This chain's CDR3 is CASSWRTGGTTGELFF. CDR3 sequence (DNA): TGTGCCAGCAGCTGGCGGACAGGGGGGACCACCGGGGAGCTGTTTTTT.

This clonotype was observed many times. The chain uses TRBV5-1 and TRBJ2-7, with 8 bases that match TRBD1. The ends lost 2 bases at V and 7 bases at J; junction bases unmatched: 8. Germline CDR1 reads SGHRS; CDR2 reads YFSETQ. The length of the CDR3 is 14 residues. The DNA for the CDR3 is TGCGCCAGCAGCTTACGGGACAGGTCCCTGGAGCAGTACTTC. Protein: CASSLRDRSLEQYF.

This sequence joins TRBV18 and TRBJ2-2, with a weak D call TRBD2 (5 bases). In germline, CDR1 is KGHSH, CDR2 LQKENI. The CDR3 loop spans 15 amino acids. Trimming shortened V by 1 base and J by 2 bases, and 8 bases separated the two germline ends. CDR3 sequence reads: CASSPQRGNTGELFF. CDR3 coding DNA: TGTGCCAGCTCACCACAACGGGGAAACACCGGGGAGCTGTTTTTT.

This chain connects TRBV24-1 to TRBJ1-1; D gene ambiguous. Trimming cost V 5 bases and J 10 bases, with 16 bases left between them. The CDR3 is made up of 13 amino acids. Germline CDR1 and CDR2: KGHDR and SFDVKD. The DNA of the CDR3 is TGTGCCACCAGTGTATCGGGTCCGGGTGGAGCTTTCTTT. It encodes CATSVSGPGGAFF.

The gene calls are TRBV18 and TRBJ1-2; 8 bases map to TRBD1. The ends lost 3 bases at V and 3 bases at J; junction bases unmatched: 9. The germline V gene encodes CDR1 KGHSH and CDR2 LQKENI. The CDR3 consists of 16 residues. The CDR3 nucleotides are TGTGCCAGCTCACCCTCCCTCGCACAGGGGGACTATGGCTACACCTTC. Translating gives CASSPSLAQGDYGYTF.